The 15 T cell receptor beta chains below were found in one sample sequenced in a study of OX40 agonist ivuxolimab in advanced cancers. TCRdb's table, derived via immunoSEQ multiplex PCR, lists solely in-frame clones and lacks some. The sample records some 68,000 clones, about 87% being singletons. The material was CD4+ or CD8+ T cells sorted from blood, obtained in a trial of the OX40 agonist ivuxolimab. Source of these receptors: an adult with an advanced solid tumor such as melanoma, head and neck, liver or kidney cancer.

The rearrangement uses TRBV19 and TRBJ2-3, with D possibly matching TRBD2 (6 bases). This CDR3 region has 14 residues. Trimming stripped 5 bases from V and 1 base from J, with 10 bases between. Germline V lookup: CDR1 LNHDA, CDR2 SQIVND (reference sequence). DNA of the CDR3: TGTGCCAGTAGTGGGGCTAGCGGCACAGATACGCAGTATTTT. Its protein product is CASSGASGTDTQYF.

Remarks on this clone: The same CDR3 is also encoded by other DNA sequences in this sample. The chain links TRBV7-2 to TRBJ1-1; D is ambiguous. The CDR3 covers 13 residues. Between the trimmed V and J ends, which lost 1 base and 5 bases, there was a span of 8 bases. Germline-derived CDR1 and CDR2 are SGHTA and FQGNSA. Written as DNA, the CDR3 is TGTGCCAGCAGCTTAGGGATGGGGACTGAAGCTTTCTTT. Amino acids: CASSLGMGTEAFF.

V usage is TRBV5-1 and J usage is TRBJ2-3; D gene uncertain. The CDR3 has 14 amino acids. Trimming took off 2 bases at V and 6 bases at J, with 13 bases between the two ends. The germline gives CDR1 SGHRS, CDR2 YFSETQ. The CDR3 sequence: CASSFSPSPDTQYF. The CDR3 DNA sequence: TGCGCCAGCAGCTTTTCCCCCTCCCCCGATACGCAGTATTTT.

The J gene is TRBJ1-5, the V gene TRBV7-2, with unresolved D. The V and J ends lost 1 base and 10 bases respectively, with 11 bases between them. This CDR3 is built from 13 residues. The germline V gene has CDR1 SGHTA and CDR2 FQGNSA. Here the CDR3 DNA reads TGTGCCAGCAGCTTAGAAGAAGGAAGTCCCCAGCATTTT. Its translation is CASSLEEGSPQHF.

The V and J genes are TRBV9 and TRBJ2-3; D is uncertain. The germline V and J ends were trimmed by 3 bases and 6 bases, with 14 bases remaining between them. Germline V gene sequence: CDR1 SGDLS, CDR2 YYNGEE. This CDR3 has 14 residues. Here the CDR3 reads CASSETSRGDTQYF. DNA for the CDR3: TGTGCCAGCAGCGAGACCTCCCGTGGGGATACGCAGTATTTT.

This clone has only one observation. CDR3 in DNA: TGTGCCAGCAGTTTATACCCCCCACAGGACCCGAACACTGAAGCTTTCTTT. Amino acid sequence: CASSLYPPQDPNTEAFF. V and J are TRBV27 and TRBJ1-1; D perhaps matches TRBD1 (5 bases). Germline V gene lookup returns CDR1 MNHEY and CDR2 SMNVEV (reference sequence). The CDR3 contains 17 residues. Trimming took 1 base from V and 1 from J, leaving 16 bases between them.

This clone was seen only once. The gene calls are TRBV19 and TRBJ2-2; no firm D call. From germline, CDR1 is LNHDA and CDR2 SQIVND (reference sequence). With 5 bases removed from V and 6 bases from J, the gap between germline ends came to 19 bases. This CDR3 has 16 amino acids. The CDR3 is CASSPSLRWWAGELFF. For the CDR3, the DNA is TGTGCCAGTAGTCCATCCCTCCGATGGTGGGCCGGGGAGCTGTTTTTT.

The genes are TRBV28 and TRBJ1-2; maybe TRBD1 (5 bases). Germline values: CDR1 MDHEN, CDR2 SYDVKM. The germline V and J ends were trimmed by 8 bases and 0 bases, with 16 bases remaining between them. The CDR3 totals 15 residues. The CDR3 region is CASCSGLSPNYGYTF. The CDR3 region has the DNA TGTGCCAGCTGCTCGGGACTGAGCCCTAACTATGGCTACACCTTC.

The CDR3: CASTMWRPSGANVLTF. CDR3 DNA: TGTGCCAGCACGATGTGGCGGCCCTCTGGGGCCAACGTCCTGACTTTC. This chain joins TRBV25-1 and TRBJ2-6; D gene ambiguous. V was trimmed by 7 bases and J by 0 bases, leaving 13 bases between them. The CDR3 consists of 16 residues. Germline-derived CDR1 and CDR2 are MGHDK and SYGVNS.

The chain combines TRBV5-1 with TRBJ2-1; no clear D. The CDR3 consists of 16 residues. Germline lookup yields CDR1 SGHRS and CDR2 YFSETQ. V lost 4 bases to trimming and J lost 5 bases, with 19 bases between them. The CDR3 here is CASSDPRSPKNNEQFF. CDR3 nucleotide sequence: TGCGCCAGCAGCGACCCTCGCAGCCCCAAAAACAATGAGCAGTTCTTC.

V gene TRBV6-5 combines with J gene TRBJ2-1; D perhaps matches TRBD1 (6 bases). The CDR3 has 12 residues. CDR1 and CDR2 (germline): MNHEY, SVGAGI. The ends were cut back, 3 bases at V and 9 bases at J, with 9 bases in the middle. The CDR3 loop is CASSYLGGEQFF. The CDR3 coding sequence is TGTGCCAGCAGTTATCTAGGGGGTGAGCAGTTCTTC.

V and J are TRBV7-3 and TRBJ2-2; possibly TRBD2 for D (5 bases). The CDR3 covers 15 residues. The germline gives CDR1 SGHTA, CDR2 FQGTGA. The V end lost 5 bases, the J end lost 0 bases, and 10 bases lay between the germline ends. The CDR3 DNA sequence: TGTGCCAGCAGCCCGTCCGGGGCGAACACCGGGGAGCTGTTTTTT. It yields the protein CASSPSGANTGELFF. The variable domain in full, with the rest retrieved from reference TRBV7-3 and TRBJ2-2, is GAGVSQTPSNKVTEKGKYVELRCDPISGHTALYWYRQSLGQGPEFLIYFQGTGAADDSGLPNDRFFAVRPEGSVSTLKIQRTERGDSAVYLCASSPSGANTGELFFGEGSRLTVL.

The CDR3 here is CASSHRTSGRASATGELFF. As DNA, the CDR3 is TGCGCCAGCAGCCACAGGACTAGCGGGAGGGCCTCTGCCACCGGGGAGCTGTTTTTT. The chain recombines TRBV4-1 with TRBJ2-2, with 15 bases that match TRBD2. The CDR3 sequence is 19 residues long. Unmatched junction bases numbered 9, after V lost 3 bases and J lost 4 bases. Germline-derived CDR1 and CDR2 are MGHRA and YSYEKL.

J is TRBJ2-7 and V is TRBV7-2, with D unclear. Trimming took 5 bases from V and 3 from J, leaving 11 bases between them. The CDR3 covers 13 residues. Germline V lookup: CDR1 SGHTA, CDR2 FQGNSA. The CDR3 bases are TGTGCCAGCAGCCGCGACCCGGGCTACGAGCAGTACTTC. Translation gives CASSRDPGYEQYF.

The V gene is TRBV6-5, the J gene TRBJ2-2; no reliable D call. Germline V lookup: CDR1 MNHEY, CDR2 SVGAGI. This CDR3 has 13 amino acids. V lost 6 bases, J lost 2 bases, and 7 bases lay in between. In nucleotides, the CDR3 is TGTGCCAGCAGGTCGCTAAACACCGGGGAGCTGTTTTTT. Its protein product is CASRSLNTGELFF.